The source of this TCR beta chain is a study of blood T cell repertoires in COVID-19. Authors' processing steps: Quantification of nucleated cells was approximated via reference gene primer amplification. Sequenced by immunoSEQ multiplex PCR; TCRdb stores in-frame clones only, minus some. V and J calls plus clone size are reproduced from that table; the DNA served to infer D and trimming. The data show 540,000 or so clones, roughly 89% seen once. Sequenced material: peripheral blood. This receptor was obtained from a woman aged 50 to 60 with COVID-19, enrolled during active disease.

The CDR3: CASSAKDQSGFGTGELFF. CDR3 DNA: TGTGCCAGCAGTGCAAAGGATCAGAGCGGGTTTGGCACCGGGGAGCTGTTTTTT. V is TRBV6-1 and J is TRBJ2-2; TRBD2 might be the D (6 bases). V was clipped by 4 bases and J by 4 bases, with 22 bases between them. The CDR3 has 18 amino acids. Germline CDR1 and CDR2: MNHNS and SASEGT.